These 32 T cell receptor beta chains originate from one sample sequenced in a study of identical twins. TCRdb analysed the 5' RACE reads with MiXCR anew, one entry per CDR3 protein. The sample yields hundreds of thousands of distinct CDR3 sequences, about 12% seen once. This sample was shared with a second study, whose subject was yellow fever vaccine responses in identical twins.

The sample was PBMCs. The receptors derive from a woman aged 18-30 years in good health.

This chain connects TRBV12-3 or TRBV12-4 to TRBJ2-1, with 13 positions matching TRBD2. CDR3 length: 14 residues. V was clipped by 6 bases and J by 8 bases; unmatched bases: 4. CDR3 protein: CASSTLAGGYEQFF. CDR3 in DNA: TGTGCCAGCAGCACACTAGCGGGGGGGTATGAGCAGTTCTTC.

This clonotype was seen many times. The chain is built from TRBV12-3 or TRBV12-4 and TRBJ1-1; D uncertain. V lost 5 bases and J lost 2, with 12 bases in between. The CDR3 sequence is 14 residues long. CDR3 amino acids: CASSLDGINTEAFF. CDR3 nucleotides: TGTGCCAGCAGTCTAGACGGGATCAACACTGAAGCTTTCTTT.

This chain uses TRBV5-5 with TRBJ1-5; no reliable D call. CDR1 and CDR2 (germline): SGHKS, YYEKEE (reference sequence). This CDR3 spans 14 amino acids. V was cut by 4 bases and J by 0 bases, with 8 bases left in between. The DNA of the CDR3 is TGTGCCAGCAGCCCAACGGATAGCAATCAGCCCCAGCATTTT. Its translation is CASSPTDSNQPQHF.

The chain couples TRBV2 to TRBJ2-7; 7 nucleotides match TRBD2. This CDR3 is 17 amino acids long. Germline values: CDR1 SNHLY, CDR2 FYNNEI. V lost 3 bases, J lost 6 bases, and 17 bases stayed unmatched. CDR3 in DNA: TGTGCCAGCAGTGAGGGTCCTAGCTGGGACGGCGGGGGCGAGCAGTACGTC. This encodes CASSEGPSWDGGGEQYV.

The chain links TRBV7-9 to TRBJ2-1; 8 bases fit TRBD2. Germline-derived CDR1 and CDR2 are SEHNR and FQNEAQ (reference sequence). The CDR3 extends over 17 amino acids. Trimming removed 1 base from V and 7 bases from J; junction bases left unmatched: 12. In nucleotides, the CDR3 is TGTGCCAGCAGCTTAGAGGGAGCGGGAGCCTCTCATAATGAGCAGTTCTTC. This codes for CASSLEGAGASHNEQFF.

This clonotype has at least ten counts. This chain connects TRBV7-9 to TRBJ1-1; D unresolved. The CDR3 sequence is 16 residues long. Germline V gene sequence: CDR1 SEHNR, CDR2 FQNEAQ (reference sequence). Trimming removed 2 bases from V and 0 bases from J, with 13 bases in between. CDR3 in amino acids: CASSLIGGSMNTEAFF. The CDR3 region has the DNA TGTGCCAGCAGCTTAATCGGAGGGTCCATGAACACTGAAGCTTTCTTT.

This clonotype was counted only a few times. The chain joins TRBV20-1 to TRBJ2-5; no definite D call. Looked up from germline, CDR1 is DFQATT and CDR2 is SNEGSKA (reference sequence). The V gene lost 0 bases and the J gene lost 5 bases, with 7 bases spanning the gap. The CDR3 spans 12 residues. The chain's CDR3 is CSARETLETQYF. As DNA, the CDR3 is TGCAGTGCTAGAGAGACCCTGGAGACCCAGTACTTC.

The CDR3 DNA reads TGTGCCAGCAGTTTCTACAGGGACGGCTACACCTTC. Translation gives CASSFYRDGYTF. The rearrangement joins TRBV12-3 or TRBV12-4 to TRBJ1-2; possible D gene TRBD1, 6 bases. V was pared by 3 bases and J by 8 bases, with 10 bases between. The CDR3 contains 12 residues.

The CDR3 region is CSAPPARAGAVNTGELFF. For the CDR3, the DNA is TGCAGTGCTCCGCCAGCTCGGGCGGGAGCGGTAAACACCGGGGAGCTGTTTTTT. The chain uses TRBV20-1 and TRBJ2-2; 7 positions agree with TRBD2. This CDR3 is built from 18 residues. J was trimmed by 2 bases and V by 5 bases; bases with no gene match: 17. Germline V CDR1 and CDR2: DFQATT, SNEGSKA (reference sequence).

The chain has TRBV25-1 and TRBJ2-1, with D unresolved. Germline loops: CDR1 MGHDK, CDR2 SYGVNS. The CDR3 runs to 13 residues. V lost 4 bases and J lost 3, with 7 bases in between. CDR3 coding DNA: TGTGCCAGCAGTGGTTACTTCTACAATGAGCAGTTCTTC. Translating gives CASSGYFYNEQFF.

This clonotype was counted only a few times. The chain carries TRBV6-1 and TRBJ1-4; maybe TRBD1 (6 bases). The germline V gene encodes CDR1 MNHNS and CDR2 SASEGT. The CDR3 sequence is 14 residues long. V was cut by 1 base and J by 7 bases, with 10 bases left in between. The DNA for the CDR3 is TGTGCCAGCAGTGAAGACAGGGTGATTGAAAAACTGTTTTTT. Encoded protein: CASSEDRVIEKLFF.

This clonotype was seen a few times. This CDR3 reads CASSLLDRGVDEQFF. CDR3 bases: TGCGCCAGCAGCTTGTTGGACAGGGGCGTCGATGAGCAGTTCTTC. This chain uses TRBV5-1 with TRBJ2-1; 9 nucleotides line up with TRBD1. Trimming took 1 base from V and 8 from J; bases not matched to a gene: 7. The germline gives CDR1 SGHRS, CDR2 YFSETQ. The length of the CDR3 is 15 residues.

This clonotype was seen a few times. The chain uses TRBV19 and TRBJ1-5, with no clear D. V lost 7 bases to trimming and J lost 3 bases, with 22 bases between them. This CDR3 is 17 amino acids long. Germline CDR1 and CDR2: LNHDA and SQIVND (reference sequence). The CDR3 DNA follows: TGTGCCAGTACCCGGGGAGAAGTGTCAAATGTCAATCAGCCCCAGCATTTT. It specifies CASTRGEVSNVNQPQHF.

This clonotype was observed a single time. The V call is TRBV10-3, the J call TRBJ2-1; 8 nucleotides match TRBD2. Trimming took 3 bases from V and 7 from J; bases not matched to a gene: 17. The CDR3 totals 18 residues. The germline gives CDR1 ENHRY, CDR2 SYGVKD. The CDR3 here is CAISEGTSLTSRANEQFF. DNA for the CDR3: TGTGCCATCAGTGAAGGGACTAGTCTTACCTCTCGAGCGAATGAGCAGTTCTTC.

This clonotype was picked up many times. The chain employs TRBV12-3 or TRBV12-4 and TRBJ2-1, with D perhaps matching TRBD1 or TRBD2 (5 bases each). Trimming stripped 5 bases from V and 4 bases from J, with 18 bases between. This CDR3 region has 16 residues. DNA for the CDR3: TGTGCCAGCAGTCCGCCGTGGGGGTTGGGGTACAATGAGCAGTTCTTC. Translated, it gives CASSPPWGLGYNEQFF.

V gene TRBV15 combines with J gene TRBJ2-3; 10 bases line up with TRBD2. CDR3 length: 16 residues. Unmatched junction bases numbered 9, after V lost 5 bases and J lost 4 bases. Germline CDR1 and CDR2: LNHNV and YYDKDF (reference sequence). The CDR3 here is CATSGLVAGGADTQYF. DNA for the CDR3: TGTGCCACCAGCGGTTTAGTAGCGGGAGGCGCAGATACGCAGTATTTT. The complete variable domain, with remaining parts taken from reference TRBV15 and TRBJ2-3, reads DAMVIQNPRYQVTQFGKPVTLSCSQTLNHNVMYWYQQKSSQAPKLLFHYYDKDFNNEADTPDNFQSRRPNTSFCFLDIRSPGLGDTAMYLCATSGLVAGGADTQYFGPGTRLTVL.

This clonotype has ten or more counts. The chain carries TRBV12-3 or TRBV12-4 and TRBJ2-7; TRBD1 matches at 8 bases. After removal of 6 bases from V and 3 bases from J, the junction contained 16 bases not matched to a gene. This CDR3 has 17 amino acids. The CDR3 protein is CASRPRRDRFRYYEQYV. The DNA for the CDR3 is TGTGCCAGCAGACCTAGACGGGACAGGTTTCGCTACTACGAGCAGTACGTC.

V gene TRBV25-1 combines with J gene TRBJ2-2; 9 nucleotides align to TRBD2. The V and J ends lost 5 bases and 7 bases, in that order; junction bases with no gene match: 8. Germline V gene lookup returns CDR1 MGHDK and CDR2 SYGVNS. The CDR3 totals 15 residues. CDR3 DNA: TGTGCCAGCAGTTTACGTAGCGGGAGCTTCGGGGAGCTGTTTTTT. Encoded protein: CASSLRSGSFGELFF.

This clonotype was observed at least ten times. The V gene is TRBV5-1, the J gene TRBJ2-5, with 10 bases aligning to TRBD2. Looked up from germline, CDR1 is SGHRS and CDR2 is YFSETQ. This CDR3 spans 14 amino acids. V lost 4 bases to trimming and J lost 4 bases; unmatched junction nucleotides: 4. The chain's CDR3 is CASSPSGSGETQYF. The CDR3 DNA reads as TGCGCCAGCAGCCCTAGCGGGAGTGGAGAGACCCAGTACTTC.

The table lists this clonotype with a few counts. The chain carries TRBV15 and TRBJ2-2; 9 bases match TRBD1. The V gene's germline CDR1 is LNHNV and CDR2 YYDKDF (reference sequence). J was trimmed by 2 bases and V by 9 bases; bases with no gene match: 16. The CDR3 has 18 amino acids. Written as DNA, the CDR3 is TGTGCCACAAACCCCGGAGGACAGGGGAACCCAAACACCGGGGAGCTGTTTTTT. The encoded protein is CATNPGGQGNPNTGELFF.

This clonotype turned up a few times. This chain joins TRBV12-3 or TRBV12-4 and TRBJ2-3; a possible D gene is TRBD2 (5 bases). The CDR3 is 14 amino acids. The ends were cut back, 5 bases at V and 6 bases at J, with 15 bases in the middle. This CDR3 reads CASSTPGVLDTQYF. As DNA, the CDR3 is TGTGCCAGCAGTACTCCCGGGGTTTTGGATACGCAGTATTTT.

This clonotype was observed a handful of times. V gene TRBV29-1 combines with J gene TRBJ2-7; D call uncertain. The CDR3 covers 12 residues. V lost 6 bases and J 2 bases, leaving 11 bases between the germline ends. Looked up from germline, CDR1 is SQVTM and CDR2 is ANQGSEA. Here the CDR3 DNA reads TGCAGCGTCCCAGACGGTGCCTACGAGCAGTACTTC. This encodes CSVPDGAYEQYF.

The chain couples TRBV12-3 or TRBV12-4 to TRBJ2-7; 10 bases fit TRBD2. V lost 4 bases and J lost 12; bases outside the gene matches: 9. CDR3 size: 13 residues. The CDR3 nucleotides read TGTGCCAGCAGTTCCCGGACTAGCGGAGGGAGGTACTTC. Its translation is CASSSRTSGGRYF.

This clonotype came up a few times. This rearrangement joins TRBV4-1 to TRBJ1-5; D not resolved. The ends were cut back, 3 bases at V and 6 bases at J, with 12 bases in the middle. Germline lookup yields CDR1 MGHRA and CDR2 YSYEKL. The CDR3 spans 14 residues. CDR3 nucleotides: TGCGCCAGCAGCCATCCTTGGAGGGCTCAGCCCCAGCATTTT. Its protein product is CASSHPWRAQPQHF.

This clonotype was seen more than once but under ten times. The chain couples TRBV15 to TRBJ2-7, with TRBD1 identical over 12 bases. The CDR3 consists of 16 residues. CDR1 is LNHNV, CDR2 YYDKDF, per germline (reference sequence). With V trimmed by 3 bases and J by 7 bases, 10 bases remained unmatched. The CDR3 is CATSSRTGQGAVEQYF. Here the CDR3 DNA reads TGTGCCACCAGCAGTCGCACGGGACAGGGGGCAGTTGAGCAGTACTTC.

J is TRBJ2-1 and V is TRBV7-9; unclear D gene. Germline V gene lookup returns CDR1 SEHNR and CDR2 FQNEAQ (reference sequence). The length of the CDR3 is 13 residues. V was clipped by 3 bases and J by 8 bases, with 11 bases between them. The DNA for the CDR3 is TGTGCCAGCAGCTTTGGAGCCGGCGATGAGCAGTTCTTC. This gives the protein CASSFGAGDEQFF.

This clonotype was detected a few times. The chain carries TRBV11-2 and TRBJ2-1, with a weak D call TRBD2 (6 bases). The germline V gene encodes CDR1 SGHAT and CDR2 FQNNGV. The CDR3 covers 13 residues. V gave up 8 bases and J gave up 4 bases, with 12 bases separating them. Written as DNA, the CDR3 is TGTGCCAGCGCGGGACTGAATTACAATGAGCAGTTCTTC. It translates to CASAGLNYNEQFF.

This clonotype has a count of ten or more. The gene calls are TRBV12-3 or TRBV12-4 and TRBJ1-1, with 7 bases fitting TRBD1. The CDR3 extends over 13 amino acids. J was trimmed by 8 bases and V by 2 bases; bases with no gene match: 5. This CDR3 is CASSLNRDREAFF. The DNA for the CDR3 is TGTGCCAGCAGTTTAAACCGGGACAGAGAAGCTTTCTTT.

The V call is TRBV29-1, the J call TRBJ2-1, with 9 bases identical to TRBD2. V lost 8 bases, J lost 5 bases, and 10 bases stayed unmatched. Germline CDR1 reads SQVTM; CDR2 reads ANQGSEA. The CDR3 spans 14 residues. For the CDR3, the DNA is TGCAGCTCTGGGGTAAGACTAGCGGACAATGAGCAGTTCTTC. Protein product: CSSGVRLADNEQFF.

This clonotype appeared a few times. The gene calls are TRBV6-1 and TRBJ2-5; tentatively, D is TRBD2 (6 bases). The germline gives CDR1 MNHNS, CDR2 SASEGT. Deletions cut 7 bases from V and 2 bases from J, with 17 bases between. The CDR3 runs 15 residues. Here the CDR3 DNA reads TGTGCCAGCACGACCTGGGGGGTAGCGCAAGAGACCCAGTACTTC. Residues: CASTTWGVAQETQYF.

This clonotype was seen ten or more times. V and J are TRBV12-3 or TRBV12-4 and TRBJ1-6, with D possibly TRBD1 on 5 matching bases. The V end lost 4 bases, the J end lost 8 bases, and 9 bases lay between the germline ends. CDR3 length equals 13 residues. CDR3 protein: CASSWGEYSPLHF. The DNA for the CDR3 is TGTGCCAGCAGTTGGGGGGAATATTCACCCCTCCACTTT.

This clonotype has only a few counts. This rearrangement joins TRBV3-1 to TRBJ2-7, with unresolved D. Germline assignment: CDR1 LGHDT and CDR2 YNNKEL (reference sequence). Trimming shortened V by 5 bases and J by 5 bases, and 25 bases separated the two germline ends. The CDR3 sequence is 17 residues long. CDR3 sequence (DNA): TGTGCCAGCAGCGAAAGGTCAAGACACGAAATCGAGGACGAGCAGTACTTC. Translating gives CASSERSRHEIEDEQYF.